This is a list of T cell receptor beta chains from one sample in a study of shared clonotypes between healthy human individuals. The assay was immunoSEQ multiplex PCR, and TCRdb's table has in-frame clones only and misses some. The table lists about 2.4 million clones, around nine tenths of them singletons, with roughly 0.13% in the top ten. The specimen sequenced was naive CD4+ T cells sorted from blood. The receptors here all came from a man younger than 35 in good health. Each CDR3 is given with its conserved first and last residue. D genes are given only for firm matches. The listing skips clone size in some rows; elsewhere it reads once, few, many or a size class.

D gene: TRBD1; V gene: TRBV5-1; J gene: TRBJ1-2; clone size: once; CDR3 length: 16; CDR3 protein: CASSPTGVPPYYGYTF; CDR3 DNA: TGCGCCAGCAGCCCTACAGGGGTCCCCCCCTACTATGGCTACACCTTC
D gene: .; V gene: TRBV2; J gene: TRBJ2-7; clone size: .; CDR3 length: 14; CDR3 protein: CASSEPAGGYEQYF; CDR3 DNA: TGTGCCAGCAGTGAACCGGCAGGGGGGTACGAGCAGTACTTC
D gene: TRBD2; V gene: TRBV5-1; J gene: TRBJ2-2; clone size: .; CDR3 length: 16; CDR3 protein: CASSSGTSGNTGELFF; CDR3 DNA: TGCGCCAGCAGCTCGGGGACTAGCGGGAACACCGGGGAGCTGTTTTTT
D gene: TRBD1; V gene: TRBV6-5; J gene: TRBJ1-1; clone size: once; CDR3 length: 14; CDR3 protein: CASLPTGGNTEAFF; CDR3 DNA: TGTGCCAGCCTGCCGACAGGGGGGAACACTGAAGCTTTCTTT
D gene: .; V gene: TRBV29-1; J gene: TRBJ2-1; clone size: .; CDR3 length: 12; CDR3 protein: CSVEEGKAFQFF; CDR3 DNA: TGCAGCGTTGAAGAAGGAAAGGCCTTTCAGTTCTTC
D gene: TRBD2; V gene: TRBV23-1; J gene: TRBJ2-2; clone size: once; CDR3 length: 17; CDR3 protein: CASSPRGRGINTGELFF; CDR3 DNA: TGCGCCAGCAGTCCGAGAGGGAGGGGAATAAACACCGGGGAGCTGTTTTTT
D gene: .; V gene: TRBV30; J gene: TRBJ1-6; clone size: .; CDR3 length: 15; CDR3 protein: CAWSVQGGDNSPLHF; CDR3 DNA: TGTGCCTGGAGTGTACAAGGAGGTGACAATTCACCCCTCCACTTT
D gene: .; V gene: TRBV5-1; J gene: TRBJ1-2; clone size: .; CDR3 length: 14; CDR3 protein: CASRIPGEGYGYTF; CDR3 DNA: TGCGCCAGCCGGATTCCCGGGGAAGGGTATGGCTACACCTTC
D gene: .; V gene: TRBV7-2; J gene: TRBJ1-3; clone size: .; CDR3 length: 15; CDR3 protein: CASSLAQVSGNTIYF; CDR3 DNA: TGTGCCAGCAGCTTAGCACAGGTGTCTGGAAACACCATATATTTT
D gene: .; V gene: TRBV7-7; J gene: TRBJ2-2; clone size: .; CDR3 length: 18; CDR3 protein: CASSMTLAGGSNTGELFF; CDR3 DNA: TGTGCTAGCAGCATGACGCTCGCGGGCGGCTCGAACACCGGGGAGCTGTTTTTT
D gene: .; V gene: TRBV7-9; J gene: TRBJ1-6; clone size: once; CDR3 length: 18; CDR3 protein: CASSSSLGGTYYNSPLHF; CDR3 DNA: TGTGCCAGCAGCTCGTCACTCGGGGGCACCTACTATAATTCACCCCTCCACTTT
D gene: TRBD2; V gene: TRBV7-9; J gene: TRBJ2-5; clone size: .; CDR3 length: 16; CDR3 protein: CASSEGTSGGVETQYF; CDR3 DNA: TGTGCCAGCAGCGAGGGGACTAGCGGGGGGGTAGAGACCCAGTACTTC
D gene: TRBD1; V gene: TRBV5-6; J gene: TRBJ2-7; clone size: .; CDR3 length: 14; CDR3 protein: CASSLWDRYNEQYF; CDR3 DNA: TGTGCCAGCAGCTTGTGGGACAGGTACAACGAGCAGTACTTC
D gene: TRBD1; V gene: TRBV2; J gene: TRBJ1-4; clone size: .; CDR3 length: 15; CDR3 protein: CASSAMTGLGEKLFF; CDR3 DNA: TGTGCCAGCAGCGCAATGACAGGGTTAGGCGAAAAACTGTTTTTT
D gene: .; V gene: TRBV7-8; J gene: TRBJ2-7; clone size: .; CDR3 length: 12; CDR3 protein: CASSLARAEQYF; CDR3 DNA: TGTGCCAGCAGCTTAGCTCGGGCAGAGCAGTACTTC
D gene: TRBD2; V gene: TRBV5-4; J gene: TRBJ2-3; clone size: once; CDR3 length: 16; CDR3 protein: CASSFWTSGDTDTQYF; CDR3 DNA: TGTGCCAGCAGCTTCTGGACTAGCGGGGACACAGATACGCAGTATTTT
D gene: TRBD2; V gene: TRBV6-6; J gene: TRBJ2-7; clone size: .; CDR3 length: 16; CDR3 protein: CASSYSGLALSYEQYF; CDR3 DNA: TGTGCCAGCAGTTACTCGGGACTAGCGCTTTCCTACGAGCAGTACTTC
D gene: .; V gene: TRBV19; J gene: TRBJ1-1; clone size: .; CDR3 length: 14; CDR3 protein: CASSITPGFSEAFF; CDR3 DNA: TGTGCCAGTAGTATAACCCCAGGGTTTTCTGAAGCTTTCTTT
D gene: .; V gene: TRBV2; J gene: TRBJ2-1; clone size: .; CDR3 length: 14; CDR3 protein: CASRQRLQDNEQFF; CDR3 DNA: TGTGCCAGCAGACAGCGGTTGCAAGACAATGAGCAGTTCTTC
D gene: .; V gene: TRBV7-9; J gene: TRBJ2-3; clone size: .; CDR3 length: 14; CDR3 protein: CASSLVPAVDTQYF; CDR3 DNA: TGTGCCAGCAGCTTAGTCCCCGCGGTGGATACGCAGTATTTT
D gene: .; V gene: TRBV7-6; J gene: TRBJ1-3; clone size: .; CDR3 length: 17; CDR3 protein: CASSLGGTASSGNTIYF; CDR3 DNA: TGTGCCAGCAGCTTAGGAGGGACCGCCAGCTCTGGAAACACCATATATTTT
D gene: .; V gene: TRBV5-1; J gene: TRBJ2-2; clone size: .; CDR3 length: 15; CDR3 protein: CASSPSGLNTGELFF; CDR3 DNA: TGCGCCAGCAGCCCGAGCGGCCTGAACACCGGGGAGCTGTTTTTT
D gene: TRBD1; V gene: TRBV11-2; J gene: TRBJ2-7; clone size: .; CDR3 length: 17; CDR3 protein: CASSLPKPGQGPYEQYF; CDR3 DNA: TGTGCCAGCAGCTTACCTAAACCGGGACAGGGCCCCTACGAGCAGTACTTC
D gene: TRBD2; V gene: TRBV6-1; J gene: TRBJ2-1; clone size: .; CDR3 length: 16; CDR3 protein: CASGEGLADSYNEQFF; CDR3 DNA: TGTGCCAGCGGAGAAGGACTAGCGGACTCCTACAATGAGCAGTTCTTC
D gene: TRBD1; V gene: TRBV10-3; J gene: TRBJ2-7; clone size: .; CDR3 length: 11; CDR3 protein: CARDRGHEQYF; CDR3 DNA: TGTGCCAGGGACAGGGGGCACGAGCAGTACTTC
D gene: .; V gene: TRBV7-3; J gene: TRBJ2-1; clone size: once; CDR3 length: 14; CDR3 protein: CASSPGGGPREQFF; CDR3 DNA: TGTGCCAGCAGCCCCGGTGGGGGGCCGAGAGAGCAGTTCTTC
D gene: TRBD2; V gene: TRBV11-2; J gene: TRBJ2-1; clone size: once; CDR3 length: 16; CDR3 protein: CASSFSSGGSYNEQFF; CDR3 DNA: TGTGCCAGCAGCTTTTCTAGCGGGGGGTCCTACAATGAGCAGTTCTTC
D gene: .; V gene: TRBV6-1; J gene: TRBJ1-1; clone size: .; CDR3 length: 14; CDR3 protein: CASSEARRGDEAFF; CDR3 DNA: TGTGCCAGCAGTGAAGCGCGCAGAGGGGACGAAGCTTTCTTT
D gene: .; V gene: TRBV7-9; J gene: TRBJ2-7; clone size: .; CDR3 length: 15; CDR3 protein: CASSLTSARSYEQYF; CDR3 DNA: TGTGCCAGCAGCTTAACCTCGGCCAGGTCCTACGAGCAGTACTTC
D gene: .; V gene: TRBV7-8; J gene: TRBJ2-3; clone size: .; CDR3 length: 13; CDR3 protein: CASSLEVTDTQYF; CDR3 DNA: TGTGCCAGCAGCTTAGAGGTCACAGATACGCAGTATTTT
D gene: .; V gene: TRBV27; J gene: TRBJ1-2; clone size: .; CDR3 length: 14; CDR3 protein: CASSSRANYYGYTF; CDR3 DNA: TGTGCCAGCAGTTCTAGGGCAAATTACTATGGCTACACCTTC
D gene: .; V gene: TRBV9; J gene: TRBJ1-6; clone size: once; CDR3 length: 15; CDR3 protein: CASSAAASYNSPLHF; CDR3 DNA: TGTGCCAGCAGCGCGGCGGCGAGCTATAATTCACCCCTCCACTTT
D gene: TRBD2; V gene: TRBV11-2; J gene: TRBJ2-7; clone size: .; CDR3 length: 17; CDR3 protein: CASSSQLGRAKGYEQYF; CDR3 DNA: TGTGCCAGCAGCTCACAACTCGGGAGGGCCAAGGGTTACGAGCAGTACTTC
D gene: .; V gene: TRBV6-1; J gene: TRBJ2-1; clone size: .; CDR3 length: 16; CDR3 protein: CASSGGLLGSYNEQFF; CDR3 DNA: TGTGCCAGCAGTGGAGGACTGCTTGGCTCCTACAATGAGCAGTTCTTC
D gene: .; V gene: TRBV27; J gene: TRBJ2-3; clone size: .; CDR3 length: 12; CDR3 protein: CASSLSGNTQYF; CDR3 DNA: TGTGCCAGCAGTTTATCGGGAAATACGCAGTATTTT
D gene: TRBD2; V gene: TRBV5-1; J gene: TRBJ2-7; clone size: .; CDR3 length: 15; CDR3 protein: CASSLRGLGSRGQYF; CDR3 DNA: TGCGCCAGCAGCTTAAGGGGACTAGGCTCCAGAGGGCAGTACTTC
D gene: TRBD1; V gene: TRBV11-3; J gene: TRBJ1-5; clone size: .; CDR3 length: 17; CDR3 protein: CASSLSDRSNSNQPQHF; CDR3 DNA: TGTGCCAGCAGCTTATCGGACAGGTCAAATAGCAATCAGCCCCAGCATTTT
D gene: .; V gene: TRBV10-3; J gene: TRBJ1-3; clone size: .; CDR3 length: 15; CDR3 protein: CAISDPGHMRNTIYF; CDR3 DNA: TGTGCCATCAGTGACCCGGGACATATGAGAAACACCATATATTTT
D gene: TRBD1; V gene: TRBV18; J gene: TRBJ1-1; clone size: .; CDR3 length: 16; CDR3 protein: CASSPAGQGFGTEAFF; CDR3 DNA: TGTGCCAGCTCACCAGCGGGACAGGGGTTTGGCACTGAAGCTTTCTTT
D gene: TRBD1; V gene: TRBV6-5; J gene: TRBJ1-2; clone size: .; CDR3 length: 15; CDR3 protein: CASSSQARGLHGYTF; CDR3 DNA: TGTGCCAGCAGTTCCCAGGCGAGGGGGCTCCATGGCTACACCTTC
D gene: TRBD1; V gene: TRBV19; J gene: TRBJ1-5; clone size: .; CDR3 length: 15; CDR3 protein: CASSIGWDSYQPQHF; CDR3 DNA: TGTGCCAGTAGTATAGGTTGGGACAGCTATCAGCCCCAGCATTTT
D gene: .; V gene: TRBV28; J gene: TRBJ2-3; clone size: .; CDR3 length: 13; CDR3 protein: CASSSRSPDTQYF; CDR3 DNA: TGTGCCAGCAGTTCGCGATCACCAGATACGCAGTATTTT
D gene: .; V gene: TRBV6-6; J gene: TRBJ1-2; clone size: .; CDR3 length: 14; CDR3 protein: CASSQGLRGYGYTF; CDR3 DNA: TGTGCCAGCAGCCAGGGGCTTAGGGGCTATGGCTACACCTTC
D gene: .; V gene: TRBV5-8; J gene: TRBJ2-3; clone size: .; CDR3 length: 14; CDR3 protein: CASSLDPSTDTQYF; CDR3 DNA: TGTGCCAGCAGCCTGGACCCTAGCACAGATACGCAGTATTTT
D gene: TRBD1; V gene: TRBV9; J gene: TRBJ2-1; clone size: .; CDR3 length: 15; CDR3 protein: CASSPPGGVGNEQFF; CDR3 DNA: TGTGCCAGCAGCCCACCAGGGGGCGTGGGCAATGAGCAGTTCTTC
D gene: .; V gene: TRBV11-2; J gene: TRBJ2-7; clone size: .; CDR3 length: 14; CDR3 protein: CASSLDWKSYEQYF; CDR3 DNA: TGTGCCAGCAGCTTGGACTGGAAGTCCTACGAGCAGTACTTC
D gene: .; V gene: TRBV7-3; J gene: TRBJ2-2; clone size: .; CDR3 length: 14; CDR3 protein: CASSTGSRAGELFF; CDR3 DNA: TGTGCCAGCAGCACGGGATCACGGGCCGGGGAGCTGTTTTTT
D gene: .; V gene: TRBV10-3; J gene: TRBJ1-6; clone size: .; CDR3 length: 14; CDR3 protein: CASSVDGGNSPLHF; CDR3 DNA: TGTGCCTCCAGTGTGGATGGGGGCAATTCACCCCTCCACTTT
D gene: TRBD2; V gene: TRBV6-1; J gene: TRBJ2-1; clone size: .; CDR3 length: 17; CDR3 protein: CASSEAFLAGGYNEQFF; CDR3 DNA: TGTGCCAGCAGTGAAGCCTTCCTAGCGGGAGGCTACAATGAGCAGTTCTTC
D gene: .; V gene: TRBV5-1; J gene: TRBJ2-1; clone size: .; CDR3 length: 14; CDR3 protein: CASSFRLGGYEQFF; CDR3 DNA: TGCGCCAGCAGCTTCCGGTTAGGAGGGTATGAGCAGTTCTTC
D gene: .; V gene: TRBV6-5; J gene: TRBJ1-2; clone size: .; CDR3 length: 13; CDR3 protein: CASSYSLGWGYTF; CDR3 DNA: TGTGCCAGCAGTTACTCGTTGGGATGGGGCTACACCTTC
D gene: .; V gene: TRBV6-1; J gene: TRBJ1-2; clone size: .; CDR3 length: 14; CDR3 protein: CASTVQGANYGYTF; CDR3 DNA: TGTGCCAGCACCGTGCAGGGTGCTAACTATGGCTACACCTTC
D gene: TRBD1; V gene: TRBV4-1; J gene: TRBJ1-5; clone size: .; CDR3 length: 16; CDR3 protein: CASSQDGTGLGQPQHF; CDR3 DNA: TGCGCCAGCAGCCAAGACGGGACAGGGCTAGGGCAGCCCCAGCATTTT
D gene: .; V gene: TRBV7-9; J gene: TRBJ1-6; clone size: .; CDR3 length: 16; CDR3 protein: CASSPPTGLYNSPLHF; CDR3 DNA: TGTGCCAGCAGCCCCCCGACAGGCCTCTATAATTCACCCCTCCACTTT
D gene: .; V gene: TRBV2; J gene: TRBJ2-1; clone size: .; CDR3 length: 11; CDR3 protein: CASRIELREFF; CDR3 DNA: TGTGCCAGCAGGATCGAGCTAAGGGAGTTCTTC
D gene: .; V gene: TRBV4-1; J gene: TRBJ2-6; clone size: .; CDR3 length: 17; CDR3 protein: CASSPGWQSSGANVLTF; CDR3 DNA: TGCGCCAGCAGCCCGGGATGGCAAAGCTCTGGGGCCAACGTCCTGACTTTC
D gene: .; V gene: TRBV7-2; J gene: TRBJ2-3; clone size: .; CDR3 length: 17; CDR3 protein: CASSLAAGLHVGETQYF; CDR3 DNA: TGTGCCAGCAGCTTAGCGGCAGGGCTACATGTAGGGGAGACGCAGTATTTT